This T cell receptor (beta chain) is drawn from a study of T cell responses to AZD1222 COVID-19 vaccine. Some clones are missing from TCRdb's copy, which holds only in-frame ones; the method was immunoSEQ multiplex PCR. The sample lists 100,000 to 150,000 clones, 88% occurring once. Of note for this clone: The target antigen is unknown.

The study, taken as a whole, reports: Just a handful of AZD1222 recipients were seropositive at baseline.

This clonotype was obtained from an adult in good health. Sample: peripheral blood, taken on day 0 of AZD1222 vaccination.

CDR3 DNA sequence: TGTGCCAGCAGCGTAGCTCCGGGGATATCCTACGAGCAGTACTTC. It translates to CASSVAPGISYEQYF. The genes are TRBV9 and TRBJ2-7; maybe TRBD2 (5 bases). Per germline, CDR1 SGDLS and CDR2 YYNGEE. The CDR3 is 15 amino acids. V was pared by 0 bases and J by 1 base, with 11 bases between.